This T cell receptor beta chain is drawn from a study of shared clonotypes between healthy human individuals (dated by TCRdb to the early 2020s). Study-level background: The cohort included three men and a couple of women between 18 and 49 years of age. To estimate repertoire size and how much clonotype sharing occurs between individuals, the study deeply sequenced the blood TCR repertoires of 4 to 6 healthy adults. Between about 0.85 and 10 billion PBMCs per donor were obtained by leukapheresis. Per donor, three plates each were used for CD4 naive and CD4 memory, two for CD8 naive, and one for CD8 memory. Libraries were prepared and TCR repertoires were sequenced by different laboratories using diverse techniques, in order to increase sequencing depth and limit assay-specific biases.

Overall results and qualifications from the work: Rarefaction of sorted-subset datasets indicated incomplete sequencing despite the large sequencing depth. Naive subsets generally had larger estimated clonotype richness than memory subsets. Sampling was restricted to blood, and TCR repertoires in tissue are likely to differ from TCR repertoires in blood. Clonotypes shared by all four sorted-subset donors showed higher generation probabilities than non-shared clonotypes. Because the study included only a small number of donors, the genetic and exposure-history diversity represented was limited. About 5% of naive CD4, more than 3% of naive CD8, approximately 2% of memory CD4, and about 0.4% of memory CD8 clonotypes were shared across several donors. Pairwise subsampling indicated that sequencing depth was expected to affect the degree of clonotype sharing among donors.

Using the deep immunoSEQ assay, multiplex PCR amplified TCR CDR3 regions from genomic DNA. For each cell subset, the extracted genomic DNA was distributed evenly across all wells of several immunoSEQ 96-well plates, and each plate served as one replicate. For sorted subsets, each replicate PCR was loaded with about 200 ng genomic DNA, equivalent to some 31,000 T cell genomes. Purified libraries were measured with a Qubit 3.0 fluorometer, size-checked on a Bioanalyzer 2100, and measured again with the KAPA Library Quantification kit. Each immunoSEQ 96-well plate was sequenced on its own single-read 150-cycle Illumina NextSeq 550 flow cell. The source study handled its data this way. Because only junctional sequences without quality scores were contained in the immunoSEQ output, filtering matching that applied to full-length reads could not be performed. Sequences were annotated with PyIR, a Python wrapper for IgBLAST v1.9, and V/J genes and CDR3 were assigned using IMGT germline references. Reads were filtered out if the reads had weak V/J assignments (E-value above 1e-6), no CDR3, stop codons, out-of-frame junctions, or ambiguous translated residues. V3J clonotypes were defined by identical inferred V gene, J gene, and CDR3 amino acid sequence. Percentage overlap between repertoires was computed as shared unique clonotypes divided by the size of the smaller repertoire. RTK rarefaction, the Chao1 estimator, and Recon v2.1 estimates of unobserved clonotypes were used to assess repertoire richness. For all TCRbeta clonotypes obtained by the gDNA method from a few donors, generation probabilities were computed with OLGA. TCRdb retrieved this table from immuneACCESS and kept in-frame rearrangements only. Not all clones are present; in checked studies, unresolved V genes account for under half, and no reason is known for the remainder. The DNA was the basis for D and trimming; V, J and clone size are from that table. The sample includes approximately 2.1 million clones, with 85% to 95% observed a single time. About 0.39% of the sample comes from the top ten.

Healthy HIV-negative adults with no recently reported acute infections or vaccinations were included as donors. Every donor was a Caucasian adult residing in Nashville, Tennessee, USA. Magnetic negative selection was used to enrich CD4+ T cells, after which naive cells were positively selected on CD45RA and the negative fraction became the memory subset. Blood was collected by leukapheresis, and PBMCs were isolated by Ficoll-Histopaque density gradient centrifugation and then cryopreserved in liquid nitrogen vapor phase. Purity and quantity of every magnetically sorted T cell population were checked by analytical flow cytometry. Genomic DNA was isolated from each sorted fraction and quantified by UV absorbance on a Nanodrop 2000c. Remarks on this clone: Its antigen target is currently unknown. Per-base qualities were not stored, and no clone one base away is much larger.

CDR3 length: 14 amino acids, cysteine to phenylalanine. Just CDR3 DNA is preserved here, 42 bases in frame from base 1. V is reduced by 6 bases and J by 8 bases, leaving a spacing of 14 bases between them. The germline V gene specifies MGHDK as CDR1 and SYGVNS as CDR2. The chain is assembled from TRBV25-1 and TRBJ1-6; matching of 5 bases hints at TRBD1 as the D gene. The specimen sequenced was naive CD4+ T cells from PBMCs. This sample's cell subset or site label indicates: CD45RA+ positively selected. The TCR sequence derives from a man younger than 30 in good health. Some clones in this sample may be carry-over from other donors' samples. The CDR3 is CASRPGFGDSPLHF. In nucleotides, the sequence is TGTGCCAGCAGGCCAGGGTTTGGGGATTCACCCCTCCACTTT.